The 25 T cell receptor beta chains below were found in one sample sequenced in a study of shared clonotypes between healthy human individuals. Profiling relied on immunoSEQ multiplex PCR, and the TCRdb table lists in-frame clones only, not all of them. The table includes millions of clones, approximately 95% detected once. What was sequenced was naive CD4+ T cells from PBMCs. Subset here: CD45RA+ positively selected. These receptors were taken from a man aged 18 to 30 in good health. Some clones in this sample may be carry-over from other donors' samples.

Here the CDR3 DNA reads TGTGCCAGCAGTCGTGGGGGGAACAATGAGCAGTTCTTC. Translating it yields CASSRGGNNEQFF. The V and J genes are TRBV28 and TRBJ2-1; TRBD2 might be the D (6 bases). With 5 bases removed from V and 5 bases from J, the gap between germline ends came to 10 bases. This CDR3 region has 13 residues. Germline CDR1 and CDR2: MDHEN and SYDVKM.

The chain joins TRBV7-8 to TRBJ2-7; 10 nucleotides agree with TRBD1. Looked up from germline, CDR1 is SGHVS and CDR2 is FQNEAQ. J gave up 2 bases and V 4 bases, and 5 bases lay outside the gene matches. The CDR3 length is 15 residues. The CDR3 loop is CASSSGTGAPYEQYF. The CDR3 DNA follows: TGTGCCAGCAGCTCCGGGACAGGGGCCCCCTACGAGCAGTACTTC. The variable domain in full, with the rest retrieved from reference TRBV7-8 and TRBJ2-7, is GAGVSQSPRYKVAKRGQDVALRCDPISGHVSLFWYQQALGQGPEFLTYFQNEAQLDKSGLPSDRFFAERPEGSVSTLKIQRTQQEDSAVYLCASSSGTGAPYEQYFGPGTRLTVT.

With respect to this clone: This specimen includes other DNA sequences encoding the same CDR3. The chain is built from TRBV5-1 and TRBJ2-1; D is unresolved. V dropped 0 bases and J dropped 3 bases, with 10 bases sitting between them. This CDR3 contains 15 residues. Germline loops: CDR1 SGHRS, CDR2 YFSETQ. The CDR3 here is CASSLVAGVYNEQFF. The DNA for the CDR3 is TGCGCCAGCAGCTTGGTCGCCGGAGTCTACAATGAGCAGTTCTTC.

This chain links TRBV5-1 with TRBJ2-2; TRBD2 matches at 10 bases. From germline, CDR1 is SGHRS and CDR2 YFSETQ. The CDR3 runs 16 residues. The V gene end was trimmed by 0 bases and the J gene end by 7 bases; junction bases not matched to a gene: 6. The CDR3 DNA reads TGCGCCAGCAGCTTGGCGGGACTAGCGCCGCTCGGGGAGCTGTTTTTT. As protein: CASSLAGLAPLGELFF.

V gene TRBV27 combines with J gene TRBJ2-2; D uncertain. V was trimmed by 6 bases and J by 1 base, leaving 6 bases between them. The germline V gene encodes CDR1 MNHEY and CDR2 SMNVEV (reference sequence). This CDR3 contains 13 residues. The CDR3 sequence is CASRWGNTGELFF. Here the CDR3 DNA reads TGTGCCAGCAGGTGGGGGAACACCGGGGAGCTGTTTTTT.

The chain couples TRBV28 to TRBJ1-5, with 8 bases identical to TRBD1. CDR3 length: 16 residues. Germline-derived CDR1 and CDR2 are MDHEN and SYDVKM. CDR3 sequence: CALRRQGSGGNQPQHF. The CDR3, as DNA: TGTGCTCTCCGGAGACAGGGGTCCGGGGGCAATCAGCCCCAGCATTTT.

This clone has a single count. The rearrangement joins TRBV7-7 to TRBJ2-1; 8 positions agree with TRBD1. Per germline, CDR1 SSHAT and CDR2 FNYEAQ (reference sequence). The CDR3 has 14 residues. The V segment lost 2 bases and the J segment 10 bases; nucleotides outside the gene matches: 7. The CDR3 DNA sequence: TGTGCCAGCAGCTTATCAGGGGGCGCCGCCGAGCAGTTCTTC. It specifies CASSLSGGAAEQFF.

In regard to this clone: Other DNA sequences in this specimen translate into the identical CDR3. The chain couples TRBV28 to TRBJ2-7; TRBD2 is a possible D gene (5 bases). The CDR3 is 12 amino acids. The germline CDR1 and CDR2 sequences are MDHEN and SYDVKM. Trimming left V 6 bases short and J 4 bases short, with 10 bases between. The CDR3 reads CASSSGAYEQYF. CDR3 nucleotide sequence: TGTGCCAGCAGCAGCGGAGCTTACGAGCAGTACTTC.

V is TRBV5-1 and J is TRBJ1-2; the D gene is possibly TRBD1 (5 bases). The CDR3 extends over 16 amino acids. Trimming shortened V by 2 bases and J by 6 bases, and 20 bases separated the two germline ends. Germline CDR1 and CDR2: SGHRS and YFSETQ. The CDR3: CASSLSLSQRRDGYTF. The CDR3 region has the DNA TGCGCCAGCAGCTTAAGTCTCAGCCAACGCAGGGATGGCTACACCTTC.

The V gene is TRBV5-1, the J gene TRBJ2-1; tentative D call: TRBD1 (6 bases). The CDR3 runs 16 residues. The germline gives CDR1 SGHRS, CDR2 YFSETQ. Trimming stripped 0 bases from V and 0 bases from J, with 10 bases between. CDR3 coding DNA: TGCGCCAGCAGCTTGGGGACAGTCCTCTCCTACAATGAGCAGTTCTTC. This translates into CASSLGTVLSYNEQFF.

The chain combines TRBV6-6 with TRBJ2-7, with TRBD2 matching over 10 bases. CDR1 is MNHNY, CDR2 SVGAGI, per germline (reference sequence). The V and J ends lost 2 bases and 10 bases, in that order; junction bases with no gene match: 11. The CDR3 length is 15 residues. The CDR3 loop reads CASSYEAGGYLGQYF. Written as DNA, the CDR3 is TGTGCCAGCAGTTACGAAGCGGGAGGGTATTTAGGCCAGTACTTC.

The chain is built from TRBV5-1 and TRBJ1-1; TRBD1 matches 7 bases. V was pared by 4 bases and J by 4 bases, with 10 bases of the junction left unmatched. CDR1 is SGHRS, CDR2 YFSETQ, per germline. This CDR3 is 15 amino acids long. CDR3 nucleotide sequence: TGCGCCAGCAGCCTACCTGACAGGGTAACCACTGAAGCTTTCTTT. Protein sequence: CASSLPDRVTTEAFF.

The genes are TRBV5-4 and TRBJ2-5, with TRBD2 matching 9 bases. The V and J ends lost 4 bases and 4 bases, in that order; junction bases with no gene match: 8. Per germline, CDR1 SGHNT and CDR2 YYREEE (reference sequence). The CDR3 spans 15 residues. CDR3 nucleotides: TGTGCCAGCAGCCCTAGCGGGAATGGTGGAGAGACCCAGTACTTC. This sequence encodes CASSPSGNGGETQYF.

This clone showed up just once. The V gene is TRBV19, the J gene TRBJ2-1; 9 bases are shared with TRBD2. The CDR3 length is 15 residues. V lost 3 bases, J lost 3 bases, and 3 bases stayed unmatched. Germline CDR1 LNHDA, CDR2 SQIVND (reference sequence). CDR3 residues: CASSIPSGIYNEQFF. The CDR3 coding sequence is TGTGCCAGTAGTATCCCTAGCGGGATCTACAATGAGCAGTTCTTC.

V gene TRBV5-1 combines with J gene TRBJ1-1; 7 bases are a match to TRBD1. Per germline, CDR1 SGHRS and CDR2 YFSETQ. This CDR3 region has 15 residues. Unmatched junction bases numbered 6, after V lost 4 bases and J lost 0 bases. CDR3 residues: CASSTGQTMNTEAFF. CDR3 DNA sequence: TGCGCCAGCAGCACGGGACAGACCATGAACACTGAAGCTTTCTTT.

There are a few counts of this clone. This rearrangement joins TRBV7-9 to TRBJ1-1; D not resolved. The CDR3 is made up of 15 amino acids. CDR1 is SEHNR and CDR2 is FQNEAQ in the germline V gene (reference sequence). V lost 1 base to trimming and J lost 0 bases, with 9 bases between them. The CDR3 protein is CASSLGSSMNTEAFF. For the CDR3, the DNA is TGTGCCAGCAGCTTAGGCAGTTCCATGAACACTGAAGCTTTCTTT.

This rearrangement joins TRBV11-2 to TRBJ1-3; TRBD1 might be the D (6 bases). Germline V CDR1 and CDR2: SGHAT, FQNNGV. The V and J ends lost 5 bases and 4 bases respectively, with 24 bases between them. The CDR3 length is 18 residues. Here the CDR3 DNA reads TGTGCCAGCAGCGCTCCCCGCGGGGGCTACACCAGGGGAAACACCATATATTTT. This encodes CASSAPRGGYTRGNTIYF. Together with reference TRBV11-2 and TRBJ1-3, the CDR3 gives the full variable domain: EAGVAQSPRYKIIEKRQSVAFWCNPISGHATLYWYQQILGQGPKLLIQFQNNGVVDDSQLPKDRFSAERLKGVDSTLKIQPAKLEDSAVYLCASSAPRGGYTRGNTIYFGEGSWLTVV.

In regard to this clone: The same CDR3 also results from other DNA sequences found in this sample. This chain uses TRBV18 with TRBJ1-5; no clear D gene. The CDR3 extends over 13 amino acids. V gave up 3 bases and J gave up 4 bases, with 7 bases separating them. The germline V gene encodes CDR1 KGHSH and CDR2 LQKENI. The CDR3 sequence is CASSPNPNQPQHF. The CDR3 DNA reads as TGTGCCAGCTCACCGAACCCTAATCAGCCCCAGCATTTT.

The CDR3 region is CASSYSRAREKLFF. In nucleotides, the CDR3 is TGTGCCAGCAGTTACTCGAGGGCCAGGGAAAAACTGTTTTTT. The chain is built from TRBV6-5 and TRBJ1-4, with D unresolved. Trimming shortened V by 0 bases and J by 8 bases, and 10 bases separated the two germline ends. Germline V CDR1 and CDR2: MNHEY, SVGAGI. This CDR3 comprises 14 residues.

This chain joins TRBV6-5 and TRBJ2-3; perhaps TRBD2 as D (5 bases). The CDR3 runs 14 residues. CDR1 is MNHEY and CDR2 is SVGAGI in the germline V gene. Trimming shortened V by 6 bases and J by 4 bases, and 14 bases separated the two germline ends. DNA for the CDR3: TGTGCCAGCAGGAGGGCGGTTAGCTCAGATACGCAGTATTTT. Translation: CASRRAVSSDTQYF.

The chain combines TRBV7-2 with TRBJ2-7; 7 positions match TRBD1. CDR3 length: 14 amino acids. The germline V gene encodes CDR1 SGHTA and CDR2 FQGNSA. The V gene end was trimmed by 3 bases and the J gene end by 2 bases; junction bases not matched to a gene: 4. The CDR3 protein is CASSFPGQTYEQYF. As DNA, the CDR3 is TGTGCCAGCAGCTTTCCGGGACAGACCTACGAGCAGTACTTC.

Notes on this clone: At one boundary the junction diverges from the germline segment, which might be a read error. The same CDR3 also results from other DNA sequences found in this sample. The V call is TRBV30, the J call TRBJ2-7; the D gene is possibly TRBD2 (5 bases). CDR3 length: 17 amino acids. Germline V gene lookup returns CDR1 GTSNPN and CDR2 SVGIG (reference sequence). CDR3 in amino acids: CAWRESYRTSPSYEQYF. As DNA, the CDR3 is TGCGCCTGGAGAGAATCTTACCGGACTTCCCCTTCCTACGAGCAGTACTTC. Using reference TRBV30 and TRBJ2-7 for the parts outside the CDR3, the full variable domain is SQTIHQWPATLVQPVGSPLSLECTVEGTSNPNLYWYRQAAGRGLQLLFYSVGIGQISSEVPQNLSASRPQDRQFILSSKKLLLSDSGFYLCAWRESYRTSPSYEQYFGPGTRLTVT.

DNA for the CDR3: TGCGCCAGCAGCTTGGCCATAGGGGCGGAAAATACGCAGTATTTT. This gives the protein CASSLAIGAENTQYF. The V and J genes are TRBV5-1 and TRBJ2-3; TRBD1 might be the D (5 bases). There are 15 residues in the CDR3. Germline V CDR1 and CDR2: SGHRS, YFSETQ. V dropped 0 bases and J dropped 7 bases, with 15 bases sitting between them.

The chain has TRBV30 and TRBJ2-7, with TRBD2 identical over 10 bases. The CDR3 totals 17 residues. Trimming at V came to 1 base and at J to 0 bases, leaving 9 bases not matched to a gene. CDR1 is GTSNPN and CDR2 is SVGIG in the germline V gene (reference sequence). The CDR3 loop reads CAWSALISSGGSYEQYF. CDR3 DNA sequence: TGTGCCTGGAGTGCCCTAATATCTAGCGGGGGCTCCTACGAGCAGTACTTC.

This clone was counted a few times. The chain is built from TRBV10-3 and TRBJ1-5; D is undetermined. Germline loops: CDR1 ENHRY, CDR2 SYGVKD. This CDR3 comprises 14 residues. Trimming took off 0 bases at V and 5 bases at J, with 8 bases between the two ends. The CDR3 protein is CAISESEGYQPQHF. The CDR3 nucleotides are TGTGCCATCAGTGAGTCGGAGGGTTATCAGCCCCAGCATTTT.